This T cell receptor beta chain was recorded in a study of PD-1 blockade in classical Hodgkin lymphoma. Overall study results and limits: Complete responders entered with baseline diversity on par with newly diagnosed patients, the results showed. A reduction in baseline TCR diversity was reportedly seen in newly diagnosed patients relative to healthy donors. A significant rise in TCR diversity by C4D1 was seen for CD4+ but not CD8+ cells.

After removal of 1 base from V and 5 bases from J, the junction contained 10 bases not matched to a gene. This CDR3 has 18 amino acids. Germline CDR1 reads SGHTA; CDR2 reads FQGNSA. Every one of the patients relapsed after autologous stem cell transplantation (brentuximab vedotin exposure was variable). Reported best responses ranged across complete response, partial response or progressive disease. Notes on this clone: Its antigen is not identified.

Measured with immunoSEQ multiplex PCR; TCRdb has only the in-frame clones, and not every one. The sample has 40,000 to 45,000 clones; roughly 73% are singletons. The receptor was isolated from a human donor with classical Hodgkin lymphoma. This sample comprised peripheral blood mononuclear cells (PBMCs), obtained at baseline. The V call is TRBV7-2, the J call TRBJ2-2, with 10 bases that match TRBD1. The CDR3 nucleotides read TGTGCCAGCAGCTTAGTTTGGGACCGGGACAGGGGAACCGGGGAGCTGTTTTTT. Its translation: CASSLVWDRDRGTGELFF. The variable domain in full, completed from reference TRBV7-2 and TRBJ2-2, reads GAGVSQSPSNKVTEKGKDVELRCDPISGHTALYWYRQSLGQGLEFLIYFQGNSAPDKSGLPSDRFSAERTGGSVSTLTIQRTQQEDSAVYLCASSLVWDRDRGTGELFFGEGSRLTVL.